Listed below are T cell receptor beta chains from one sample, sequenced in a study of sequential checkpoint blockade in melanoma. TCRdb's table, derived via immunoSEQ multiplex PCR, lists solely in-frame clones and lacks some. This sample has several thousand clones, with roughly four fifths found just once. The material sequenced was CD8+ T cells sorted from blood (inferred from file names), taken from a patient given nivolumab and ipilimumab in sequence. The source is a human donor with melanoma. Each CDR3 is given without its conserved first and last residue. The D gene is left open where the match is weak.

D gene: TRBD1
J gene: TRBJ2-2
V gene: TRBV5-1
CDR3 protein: ASSVRDRYRGAV

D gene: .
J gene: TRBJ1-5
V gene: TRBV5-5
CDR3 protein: ASSLEREGFRNQPQH

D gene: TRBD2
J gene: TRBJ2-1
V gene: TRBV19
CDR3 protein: ASSVSAGGHNEQF

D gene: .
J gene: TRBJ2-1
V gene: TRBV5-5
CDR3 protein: ASSLLPQGNNEQF

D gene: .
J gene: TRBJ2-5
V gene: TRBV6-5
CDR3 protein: ASSYSTGKETQY

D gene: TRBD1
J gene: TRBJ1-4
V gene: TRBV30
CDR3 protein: AQEGADNEKLF

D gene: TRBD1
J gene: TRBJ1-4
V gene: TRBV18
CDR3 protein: ASSGQGGEKLF

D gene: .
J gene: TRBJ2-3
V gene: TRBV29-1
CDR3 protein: SVVWSADTQY

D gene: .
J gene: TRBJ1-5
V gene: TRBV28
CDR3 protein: ASSPQTGREPQH

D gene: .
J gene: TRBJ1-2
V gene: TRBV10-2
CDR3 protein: ASSQDYSGYT

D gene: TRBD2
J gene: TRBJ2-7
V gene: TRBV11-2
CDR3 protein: ASSAVAGSSGEQY

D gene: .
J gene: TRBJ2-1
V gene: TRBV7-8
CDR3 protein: ASTELAKTNEQF

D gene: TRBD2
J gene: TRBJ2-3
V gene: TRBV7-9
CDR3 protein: ASSPTSGGRTDTQY

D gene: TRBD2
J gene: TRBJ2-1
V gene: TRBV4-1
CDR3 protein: ASSQGTSDEQF

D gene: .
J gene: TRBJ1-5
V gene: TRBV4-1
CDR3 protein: ASSQDWAGGNQPQH

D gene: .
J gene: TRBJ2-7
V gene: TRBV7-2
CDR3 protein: ASSLALGIPEQY

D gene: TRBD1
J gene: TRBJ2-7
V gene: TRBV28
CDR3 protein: ASTRGPSYEQY

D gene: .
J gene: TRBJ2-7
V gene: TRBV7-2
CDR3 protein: ASSLVGGVNYEQY

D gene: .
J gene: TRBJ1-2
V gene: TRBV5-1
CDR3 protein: ASSFTWGAPEYGYT

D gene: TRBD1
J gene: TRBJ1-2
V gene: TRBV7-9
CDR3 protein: ASRPGGTGNGYT

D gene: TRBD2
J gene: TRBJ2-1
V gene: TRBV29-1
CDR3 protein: SVDPEVEAGSKF

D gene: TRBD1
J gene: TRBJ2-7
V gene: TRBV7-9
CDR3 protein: ASSPGTGALNEQY

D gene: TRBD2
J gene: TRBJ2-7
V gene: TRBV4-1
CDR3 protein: ASSQRLAGEGNEQY

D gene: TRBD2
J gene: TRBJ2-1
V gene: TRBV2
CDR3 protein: ASSPGLAVSNEQF

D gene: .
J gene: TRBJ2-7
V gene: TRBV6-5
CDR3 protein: ASSYTGHGTYEQY

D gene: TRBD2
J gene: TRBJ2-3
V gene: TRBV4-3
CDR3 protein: ASSQGETSGTDTQY

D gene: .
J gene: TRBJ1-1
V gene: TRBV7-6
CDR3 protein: ASSLFAGGTEAF

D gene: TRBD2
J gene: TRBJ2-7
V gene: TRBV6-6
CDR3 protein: ASSYPTSAGHEQY

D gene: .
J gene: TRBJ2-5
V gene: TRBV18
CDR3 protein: ASSSPDSQETQY

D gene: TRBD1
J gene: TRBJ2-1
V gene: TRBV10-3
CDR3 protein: AISVGTGLNEQF

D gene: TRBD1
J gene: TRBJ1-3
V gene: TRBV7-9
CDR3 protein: ASSLWTGQTPGNTIY

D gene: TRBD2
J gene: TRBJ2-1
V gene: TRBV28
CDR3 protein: ASSLAGDYNEQF

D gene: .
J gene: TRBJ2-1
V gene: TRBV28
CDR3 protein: ASRQGLANEQF

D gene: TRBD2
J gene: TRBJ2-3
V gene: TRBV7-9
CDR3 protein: ASSLGTSGSNGDTQY

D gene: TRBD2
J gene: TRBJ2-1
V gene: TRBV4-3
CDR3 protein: ASSQYLAETYNEQF

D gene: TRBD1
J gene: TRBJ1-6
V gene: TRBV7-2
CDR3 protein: ASSHRDRRLHCLNSPLH

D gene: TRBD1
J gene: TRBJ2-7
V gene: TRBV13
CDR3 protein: ASSLGTGGMVDEQY

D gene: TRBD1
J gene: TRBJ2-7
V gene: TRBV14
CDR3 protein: ASSQDPSGTGTSYEQY

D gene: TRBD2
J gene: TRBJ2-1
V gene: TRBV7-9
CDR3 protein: ASSSGGAPNEQF

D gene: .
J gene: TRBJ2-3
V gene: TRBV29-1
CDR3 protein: SVELWAGLSTDTQY

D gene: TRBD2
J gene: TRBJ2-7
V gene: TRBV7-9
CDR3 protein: ASSSPLLAGVYEQY

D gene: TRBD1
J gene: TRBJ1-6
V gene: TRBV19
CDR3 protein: ARRTGGAFYNSPLH

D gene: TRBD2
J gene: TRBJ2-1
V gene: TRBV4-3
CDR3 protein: ASSQVLAAPNNEQF

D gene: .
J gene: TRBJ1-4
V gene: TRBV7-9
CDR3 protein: ASGPREGTEKLF

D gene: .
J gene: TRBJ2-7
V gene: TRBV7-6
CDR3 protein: ASSPGDSYEQY

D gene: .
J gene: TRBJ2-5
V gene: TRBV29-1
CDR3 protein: SVEDAAVKETQY